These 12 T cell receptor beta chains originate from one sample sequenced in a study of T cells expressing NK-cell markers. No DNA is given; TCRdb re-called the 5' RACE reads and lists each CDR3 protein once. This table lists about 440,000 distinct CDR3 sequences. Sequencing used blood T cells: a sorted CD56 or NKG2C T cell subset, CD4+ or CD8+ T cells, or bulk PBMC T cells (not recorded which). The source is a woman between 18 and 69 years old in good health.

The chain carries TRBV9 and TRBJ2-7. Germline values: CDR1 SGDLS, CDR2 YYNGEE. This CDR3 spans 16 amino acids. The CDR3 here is CASSVELAGGSYEQYF.

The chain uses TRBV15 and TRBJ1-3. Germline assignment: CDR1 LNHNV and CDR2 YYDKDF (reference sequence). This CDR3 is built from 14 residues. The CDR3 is CATRRQSSGNTIYF.

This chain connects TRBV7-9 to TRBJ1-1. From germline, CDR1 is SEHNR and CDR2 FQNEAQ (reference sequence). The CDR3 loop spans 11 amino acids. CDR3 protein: CASSDRAEAFF.

This CDR3 reads CASSSGTSRYNEQFF. This chain links TRBV5-4 with TRBJ2-1; TCRdb proposes TRBD2, but this gene call is untestable without DNA. This CDR3 has 15 residues. Germline CDR1 reads SGHNT; CDR2 reads YYREEE (reference sequence).

CDR3 sequence: CASTTSGRGLLSYEQYF. V and J are TRBV28 and TRBJ2-7; TCRdb reports TRBD1, a call that lacks DNA to check it against. Germline loops: CDR1 MDHEN, CDR2 SYDVKM. CDR3 length equals 17 residues. Complete variable domain (other parts from reference TRBV28 and TRBJ2-7): DVKVTQSSRYLVKRTGEKVFLECVQDMDHENMFWYRQDPGLGLRLIYFSYDVKMKEKGDIPEGYSVSREKKERFSLILESASTNQTSMYLCASTTSGRGLLSYEQYFGPGTRLTVT.

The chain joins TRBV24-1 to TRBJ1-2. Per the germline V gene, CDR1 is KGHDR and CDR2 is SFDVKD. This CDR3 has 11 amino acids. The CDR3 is CATSDSGGYTF.

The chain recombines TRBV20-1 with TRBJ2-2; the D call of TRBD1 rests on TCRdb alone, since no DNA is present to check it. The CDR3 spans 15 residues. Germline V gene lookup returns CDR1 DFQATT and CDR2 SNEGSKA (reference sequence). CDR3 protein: CSARGMRQGTGELFF.

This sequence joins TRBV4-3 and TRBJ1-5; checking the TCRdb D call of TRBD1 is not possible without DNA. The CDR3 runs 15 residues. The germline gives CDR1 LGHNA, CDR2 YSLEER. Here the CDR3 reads CASSQEWNRGQPQHF.

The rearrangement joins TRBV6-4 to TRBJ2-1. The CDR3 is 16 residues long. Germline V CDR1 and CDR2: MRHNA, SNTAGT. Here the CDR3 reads CASSDSSGWPLNEQFF.

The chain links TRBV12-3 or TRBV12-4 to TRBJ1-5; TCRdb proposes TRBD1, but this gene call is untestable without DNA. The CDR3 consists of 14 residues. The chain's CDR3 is CASSLGGQNQPQHF.

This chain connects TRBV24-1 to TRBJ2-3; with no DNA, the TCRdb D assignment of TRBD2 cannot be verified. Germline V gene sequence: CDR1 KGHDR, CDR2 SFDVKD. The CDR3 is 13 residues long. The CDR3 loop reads CATGTSWSDTQYF.

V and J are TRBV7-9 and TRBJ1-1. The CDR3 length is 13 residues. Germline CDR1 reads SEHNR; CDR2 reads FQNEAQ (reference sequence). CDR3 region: CASSFDGNTEAFF. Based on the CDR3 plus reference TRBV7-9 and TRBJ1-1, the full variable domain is DTGVSQNPRHKITKRGQNVTFRCDPISEHNRLYWYRQTLGQGPEFLTYFQNEAQLEKSRLLSDRFSAERPKGSFSTLEIQRTEQGDSAMYLCASSFDGNTEAFFGQGTRLTVV.